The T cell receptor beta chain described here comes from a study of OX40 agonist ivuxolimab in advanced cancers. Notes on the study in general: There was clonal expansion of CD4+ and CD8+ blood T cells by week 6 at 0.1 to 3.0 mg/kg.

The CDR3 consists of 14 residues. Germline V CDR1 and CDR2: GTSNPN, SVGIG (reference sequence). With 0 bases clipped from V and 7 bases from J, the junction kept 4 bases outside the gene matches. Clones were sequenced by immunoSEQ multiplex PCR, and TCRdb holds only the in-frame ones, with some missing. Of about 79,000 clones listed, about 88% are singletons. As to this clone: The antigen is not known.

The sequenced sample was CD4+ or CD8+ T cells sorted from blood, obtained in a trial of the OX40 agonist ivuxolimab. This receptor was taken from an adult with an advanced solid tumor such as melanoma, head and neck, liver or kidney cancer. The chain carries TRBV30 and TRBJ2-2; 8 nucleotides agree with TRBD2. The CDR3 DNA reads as TGTGCCTGGAGTGTACCACTAGCGGTCGGGGAGCTGTTTTTT. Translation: CAWSVPLAVGELFF.